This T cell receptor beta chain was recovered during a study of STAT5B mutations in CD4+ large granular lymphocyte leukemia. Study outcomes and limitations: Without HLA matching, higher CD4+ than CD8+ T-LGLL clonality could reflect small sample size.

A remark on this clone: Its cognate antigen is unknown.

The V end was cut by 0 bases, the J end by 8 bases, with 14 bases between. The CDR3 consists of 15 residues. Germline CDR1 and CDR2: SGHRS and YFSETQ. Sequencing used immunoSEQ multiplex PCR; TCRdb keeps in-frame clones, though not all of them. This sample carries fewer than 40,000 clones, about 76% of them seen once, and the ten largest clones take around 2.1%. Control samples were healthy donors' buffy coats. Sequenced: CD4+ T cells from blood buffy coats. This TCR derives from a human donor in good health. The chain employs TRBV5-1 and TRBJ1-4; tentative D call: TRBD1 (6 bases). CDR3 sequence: CASSLDPGAREKLFF. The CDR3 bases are TGCGCCAGCAGCTTGGATCCGGGGGCGAGGGAAAAACTGTTTTTT. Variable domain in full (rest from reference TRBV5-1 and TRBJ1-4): KAGVTQTPRYLIKTRGQQVTLSCSPISGHRSVSWYQQTPGQGLQFLFEYFSETQRNKGNFPGRFSGRQFSNSRSEMNVSTLELGDSALYLCASSLDPGAREKLFFGSGTQLSVL.